These 5 T cell receptor beta chains were sequenced from one sample in a study of blood T cells in healthy people across ages. A J-beta primer mix and a sample-barcoded 5' primer were used in a second PCR of roughly 6 to 11 cycles. TCRdb reprocessed the 5' RACE reads via MiXCR and lists one record per CDR3 protein. This table holds around 800,000 distinct CDR3 sequences, under 45% found once. The sequenced sample consisted of blood. These receptors were obtained from a man aged 55 to 70 in good health.

The gene calls are TRBV21-1 and TRBJ2-1; no DNA check was done on the table's D call, TRBD2. TRBV21-1 is reported as a pseudogene. The CDR3 length is 16 residues. The CDR3 loop is CAGSKGMGAGGDEQFF. The CDR3 DNA sequence: TGTGCCGGCAGCAAAGGGATGGGAGCGGGGGGAGATGAGCAGTTCTTC.

This clonotype turned up a few times. The germline gene is not matched at one end of the junction; a read error may be the cause. V is TRBV30 and J is TRBJ2-1, with D maybe TRBD2 (5 bases). Germline-derived CDR1 and CDR2 are GTSNPN and SVGIG (reference sequence). The CDR3 length is 11 residues. For the CDR3, the DNA is TGTGCCGGGAGTCCTTCGTGCGAGCAGTTCTTC. Amino acid sequence: CAGSPSCEQFF.

This clonotype was found a few times. The chain recombines TRBV18 with TRBJ2-1; 8 bases agree with TRBD1. CDR3 length: 17 residues. Germline assignment: CDR1 KGHSH and CDR2 LQKENI. Germline trimming cut 2 bases from V and 3 bases from J; bases unmatched to any gene: 9. This chain's CDR3 is CASSPILLQGDYNEQFF. The CDR3 nucleotides read TGTGCCAGCTCACCAATTTTATTACAGGGGGACTACAATGAGCAGTTCTTC.

The gene calls are TRBV5-1 and TRBJ2-6, with D possibly TRBD2 on 5 matching bases. Germline V CDR1 and CDR2: SGHRS, YFSETQ. This CDR3 is 17 amino acids long. V was trimmed by 4 bases and J by 0 bases, leaving 14 bases between them. The DNA for the CDR3 is TGCGCCAGCAGCCGGACTGGGGTAACCTCTGGGGCCAACGTCCTGACTTTC. Translating gives CASSRTGVTSGANVLTF.

This chain uses TRBV7-2 with TRBJ2-1; perhaps TRBD2 as D (5 bases). This CDR3 is built from 11 residues. Trimming removed 7 bases from V and 13 bases from J, with 14 bases in between. The germline CDR1 and CDR2 sequences are SGHTA and FQGNSA. Here the CDR3 DNA reads TGTGCCAGCACCTCGAGGGAGACCCAGTTCTTC. The encoded protein is CASTSRETQFF.